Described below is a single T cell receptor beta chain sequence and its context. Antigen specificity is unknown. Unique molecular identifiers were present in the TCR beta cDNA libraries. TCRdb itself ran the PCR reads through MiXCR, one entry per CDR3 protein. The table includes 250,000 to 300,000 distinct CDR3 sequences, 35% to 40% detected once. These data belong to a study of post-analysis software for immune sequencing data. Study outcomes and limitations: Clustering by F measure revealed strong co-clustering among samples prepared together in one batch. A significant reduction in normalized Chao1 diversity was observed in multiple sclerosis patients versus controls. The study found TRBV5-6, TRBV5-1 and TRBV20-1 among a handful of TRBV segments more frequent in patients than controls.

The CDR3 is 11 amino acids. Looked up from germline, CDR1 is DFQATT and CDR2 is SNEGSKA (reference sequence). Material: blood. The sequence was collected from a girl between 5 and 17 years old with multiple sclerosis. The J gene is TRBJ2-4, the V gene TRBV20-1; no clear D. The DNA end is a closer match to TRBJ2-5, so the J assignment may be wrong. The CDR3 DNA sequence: TGCAGTGCCAATTACGGCGAGACCCAGTACTTC. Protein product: CSANYGETQYF.